This T cell receptor beta chain is drawn from a study of response to subunit inactivated influenza vaccine. Study-wide results and caveats: The authors suggested that few new T cells are recruited per seasonal influenza vaccination.

The V gene end was trimmed by 3 bases and the J gene end by 2 bases; junction bases not matched to a gene: 6. The V gene's germline CDR1 is LGHNA and CDR2 YSLEER. The CDR3 has 16 amino acids. MiXCR, applied by TCRdb to the RT-PCR reads, yields one record per CDR3 protein. This sample has 250,000 to 350,000 distinct CDR3 sequences, with about 20% found just once. This clonotype has just a few counts. Its target is unknown. The sample in question was PBMCs from blood, obtained roughly 20 months after vaccination. The gene calls are TRBV4-3 and TRBJ2-3; 9 positions match TRBD2. The TCR sequence derives from a man between 50 and 75 years old who received an inactivated influenza vaccine. CDR3 sequence reads: CASSQGPSGNTDTQYF. CDR3 DNA sequence: TGCGCCAGCAGCCAGGGTCCTAGCGGGAACACAGATACGCAGTATTTT.